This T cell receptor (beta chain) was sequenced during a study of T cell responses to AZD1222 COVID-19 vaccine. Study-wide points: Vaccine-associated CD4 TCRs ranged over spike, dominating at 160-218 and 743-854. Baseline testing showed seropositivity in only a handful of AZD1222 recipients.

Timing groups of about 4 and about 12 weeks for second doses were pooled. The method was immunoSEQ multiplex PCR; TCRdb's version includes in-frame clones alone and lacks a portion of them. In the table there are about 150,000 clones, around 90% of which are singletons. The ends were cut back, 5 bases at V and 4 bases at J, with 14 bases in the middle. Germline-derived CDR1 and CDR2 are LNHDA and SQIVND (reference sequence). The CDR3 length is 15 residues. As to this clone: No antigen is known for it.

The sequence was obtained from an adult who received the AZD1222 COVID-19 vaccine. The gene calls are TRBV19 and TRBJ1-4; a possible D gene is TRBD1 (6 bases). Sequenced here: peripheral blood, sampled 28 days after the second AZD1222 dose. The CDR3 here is CASSGAGTINEKLFF. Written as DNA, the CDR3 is TGTGCCAGTAGTGGGGCAGGGACAATTAATGAAAAACTGTTTTTT. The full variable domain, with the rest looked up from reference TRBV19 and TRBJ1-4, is DGGITQSPKYLFRKEGQNVTLSCEQNLNHDAMYWYRQDPGQGLRLIYYSQIVNDFQKGDIAEGYSVSREKKESFPLTVTSAQKNPTAFYLCASSGAGTINEKLFFGSGTQLSVL.